In its sample, the clone carrying this T cell receptor beta chain was seen once. Antigen specificity is unknown. Sequenced by immunoSEQ multiplex PCR; TCRdb stores in-frame clones only, minus some. The table lists 150,000 to 200,000 clones, 88% of them singletons. This CDR3 spans 14 amino acids. The sample originates from a study of T cell responses to AZD1222 COVID-19 vaccine. Study results and limitations: Spike regions recognized by vaccine-associated CD4 TCRs spanned the protein, led by 160-218 and 743-854. The number of AZD1222 recipients seropositive at baseline was only five to seven.

This TCR was recovered from an adult who received the AZD1222 COVID-19 vaccine. The rearrangement links TRBV21-1 to TRBJ2-7; the table names TRBD2, a call not compared with the DNA. TRBV21-1 is listed as a pseudogene. The sequenced sample was peripheral blood, obtained 28 days after the second AZD1222 dose. CDR3 region: CALSRGRTSYEQYF. CDR3 nucleotide sequence: TGTGCCTTATCGCGGGGACGGACCTCCTACGAGCAGTACTTC.